This TCR beta chain emerged from a study of cytomegalovirus exposure and HLA in healthy donors. Study results and limitations: Overall, roughly 170 TCR beta chains were annotated as cytomegalovirus-associated. A link between a missense DCLRE1C variant and TCR beta V- and J-gene trimming emerged from a later analysis. Most TCR beta V segments were productive about 90% or about 30% of the time in an earlier analysis.

Primers for the PCR totalled 60 Vbeta and 13 Jbeta. The repertoire was sequenced with immunoSEQ multiplex PCR; TCRdb's copy has only in-frame clones and lacks some. The sample's table shows 150,000 or so clones. For this clone: The antigen remains undetermined.

The sequenced sample was PBMCs. The sequence derives from a woman aged 40-49 years in good health and CMV-seropositive.

The CDR3 coding sequence is TGTGCCAGCAGCGTAGCTCCAGGGTTAACTGAAGCTTTCTTT. This gives the protein CASSVAPGLTEAFF. The chain carries TRBV9 and TRBJ1-1; perhaps TRBD1 as D (5 bases). The CDR3 has 14 residues. Germline CDR1 reads SGDLS; CDR2 reads YYNGEE. V lost 0 bases and J lost 5, with 11 bases in between.